The rows below give T cell receptor beta chains drawn from one sample of a study of T cells in localized non-small cell lung cancer. Profiling relied on immunoSEQ multiplex PCR, and the TCRdb table lists in-frame clones only, not all of them. The table includes about 53,000 clones, around four fifths detected once. Sequenced material: peripheral blood mononuclear cells, taken before any cancer treatment. These receptors were taken from a man between 35 and 75 years old with stage III lung adenocarcinoma. The conserved cysteine and the conserved F or W are not part of the CDR3 here. Fields, in order: J gene, V gene, clone size, CDR3 protein. Clone sizes are given selectively: once, few, many, or a class where the clone is expanded.

>TRBJ1-5|TRBV27|NA
ASSGVPGGQPQH
>TRBJ1-2|TRBV5-6|NA
ASSPASSASNYGYT
>TRBJ1-1|TRBV15|NA
ATSRDLDSMNTEAF
>TRBJ2-7|TRBV13|NA
ASSSSEYEQY
>TRBJ1-1|TRBV29-1|NA
TTGSKTEAF
>TRBJ2-3|TRBV5-6|NA
ASCDGTVSTDTQY
>TRBJ1-5|TRBV5-6|NA
ASSFGGLYSNQPQH
>TRBJ2-1|TRBV19|NA
ASSQELWSYNEQF
>TRBJ2-2|TRBV28|NA
ASRAGGNTGELF
>TRBJ2-2|TRBV7-9|NA
ASSPYRNTGELF
>TRBJ1-4|TRBV7-9|NA
ASSLGAANEKLF
>TRBJ2-7|TRBV7-9|once
ASSPGTSGYEQY
>TRBJ2-3|TRBV19|NA
ASSPGPGGTDTQY
>TRBJ2-7|TRBV5-1|NA
ASSLRATDYSYEQY
>TRBJ2-1|TRBV11-3|NA
ASSPGRGNNNEQF
>TRBJ1-6|TRBV15|NA
ATSRSDREVAPLH
>TRBJ1-3|TRBV18|NA
ASSLQSADIGGNTIY
>TRBJ2-1|TRBV14|few
ASRPVMSGTGNEQF
>TRBJ2-5|TRBV7-7|NA
ASSFGQGGQETQY
>TRBJ2-7|TRBV11-2|once
ASSLISGGLDLYEQY
>TRBJ2-5|TRBV2|NA
ASSELAGAGETQY
>TRBJ2-1|TRBV5-8|NA
ASSLGESSYNEQF
>TRBJ1-5|TRBV28|NA
ASSLNQPQH
>TRBJ2-5|TRBV10-2|NA
ASSDFGGSQETQY
>TRBJ1-3|TRBV6-5|NA
ASGRPGNTIY
>TRBJ1-1|TRBV5-1|NA
ASSLEGQQGDSGMNTEAF
>TRBJ1-3|TRBV5-1|NA
ASRNLADSGNTIY
>TRBJ2-7|TRBV7-9|NA
ASSGGSDEQY
>TRBJ1-5|TRBV18|NA
ASSPNSDPNQPQH
>TRBJ1-1|TRBV30|NA
AWSPGTGKTMNTEAF
>TRBJ1-6|TRBV4-2|few
ASSQGEPSSPLH
>TRBJ1-1|TRBV9|few
ASSEHDTEAF
>TRBJ2-3|TRBV7-9|NA
ASSLGLAGMTDTQY
>TRBJ1-1|TRBV13|NA
ASSGSWGTEAF
>TRBJ2-5|TRBV7-3|NA
ASSPQGASGGQETQY
>TRBJ2-7|TRBV6-6|few
ASSSQGNEQY
>TRBJ2-5|TRBV29-1|NA
SGKRGGETQY
>TRBJ1-2|TRBV6-5|NA
ASAEAYGYT
>TRBJ2-3|TRBV4-3|few
ASSQEWAGVTDTQY
>TRBJ2-5|TRBV5-4|NA
ASSLDRPGQGYEGQETQY
>TRBJ2-1|TRBV19|medium-sized
ASSNGYNEQF
>TRBJ2-7|TRBV19|NA
ASSGTTGRVGEQY
>TRBJ1-1|TRBV7-9|NA
ASSSKKGGNTEAF
>TRBJ2-1|TRBV18|NA
ASSPPKGTTANEQF
>TRBJ2-1|TRBV10-3|NA
AISGVQGQSNEQF
>TRBJ1-4|TRBV7-9|NA
ASSLNEKLF